The text below deals with one T cell receptor (beta chain). Its antigen is still unknown. Other DNA sequences within the sample encode an identical CDR3. These data originate in a study of siplizumab effects on memory and regulatory T cells. Overall study findings and caveats: Naive T cells seemed more diverse than memory cells and seemed major alloresponse contributors.

Sequenced by immunoSEQ multiplex PCR; TCRdb stores in-frame clones only, minus some. The table has nearly 85,000 clones, roughly 87% seen once; the top ten hold over 1.5%. This CDR3 comprises 21 residues. After removal of 0 bases from V and 2 bases from J, the junction contained 17 bases not matched to a gene. CDR1 and CDR2 from the germline V gene are LGHNA and YNFKEQ. Input material: Tregs sorted from blood. The TCR was taken from a human donor in good health. The chain is built from TRBV4-2 and TRBJ2-3; TRBD2 matches at 10 bases. CDR3 sequence (DNA): TGTGCCAGCAGCCAAGATAGGGCCCGGAGCGGGGGGGCCCGGAACACAGATACGCAGTATTTT. This codes for CASSQDRARSGGARNTDTQYF.